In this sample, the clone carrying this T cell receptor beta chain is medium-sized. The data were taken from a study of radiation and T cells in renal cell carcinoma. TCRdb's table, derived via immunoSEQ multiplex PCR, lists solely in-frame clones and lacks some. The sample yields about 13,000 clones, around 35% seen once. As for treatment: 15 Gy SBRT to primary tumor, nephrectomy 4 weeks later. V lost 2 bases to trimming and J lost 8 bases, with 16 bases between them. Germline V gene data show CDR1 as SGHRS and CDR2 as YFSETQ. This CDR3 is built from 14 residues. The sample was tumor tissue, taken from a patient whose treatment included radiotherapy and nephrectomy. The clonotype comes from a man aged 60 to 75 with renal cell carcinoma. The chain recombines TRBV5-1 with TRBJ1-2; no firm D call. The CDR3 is CASSFGDSNGGYTF. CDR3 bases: TGCGCCAGCAGCTTCGGAGACTCCAATGGCGGCTACACCTTC. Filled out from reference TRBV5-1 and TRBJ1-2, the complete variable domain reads KAGVTQTPRYLIKTRGQQVTLSCSPISGHRSVSWYQQTPGQGLQFLFEYFSETQRNKGNFPGRFSGRQFSNSRSEMNVSTLELGDSALYLCASSFGDSNGGYTFGSGTRLTVV.